These T cell receptor beta chains were read from a single sample in a study of cytomegalovirus exposure and HLA in healthy donors. Here immunoSEQ multiplex PCR was the method, and the copy in TCRdb shows in-frame clones only, minus some. The sample holds approximately 140,000 clones; over 70% are singletons and the top ten take about 3%. Sample: PBMCs. These receptor sequences come from a woman aged 55-75 years in good health and CMV-seropositive. CDR3s include the opening cysteine and the closing phenylalanine or tryptophan. Clone size is given for some rows only: seen once, a few or many times, or a class if the clone is expanded.

TRBJ2-7	-	TRBV11-1	CASFRATGWGYEQYF
TRBJ2-1	-	TRBV6-4	CASSLRGGSSYNEQFF
TRBJ1-6	-	TRBV9	CASSLSEGPRLGSPLHF
TRBJ1-3	-	TRBV7-9	CASSLGQGNTIYF
-	-	TRBV2	CASSEPGFSYEQYF
TRBJ1-2	-	TRBV6-7	CASRSTRSSYGYTF
TRBJ2-4	-	TRBV4-1	CASSQVESRAKNIQYF
TRBJ1-1	-	TRBV7-3	CASSLVGAMNTEAFF
TRBJ1-1	-	TRBV5-1	CASSLGQGHTEAFF
TRBJ1-3	-	TRBV6-5	CASSRGSGNTIYF
TRBJ2-5	-	TRBV6-1	CASSETGTAQETQYF
TRBJ1-4	-	TRBV6-6	CASRGTTGVGEKLFF
TRBJ1-1	few	TRBV2	CASRVGREGTEAFF
TRBJ1-2	few	TRBV10-3	CAISEFQGANYGYTF
TRBJ1-4	few	TRBV6-6	CASSYSPLSGEKLFF
TRBJ2-4	-	TRBV7-9	CSSSFRLAGGHSSQNIQYF
TRBJ1-2	-	TRBV4-1	CASSHFAGQGMGYGYTF
TRBJ2-1	-	TRBV10-1	CASSESRRSFYNEQFF
TRBJ1-1	-	TRBV10-1	CASSDVTGGFGNTEAFF
TRBJ1-4	-	TRBV18	CASSPRGQPIEKLFF
TRBJ1-1	-	TRBV5-6	CASSLGGGHTEAFF
TRBJ1-1	-	TRBV5-4	CASSVDSANTEAFF
TRBJ1-4	-	TRBV9	CASSPPHGTLFF
TRBJ2-7	few	TRBV7-2	CASSITPGTGYEQYF
TRBJ1-5	-	TRBV6-5	CASSYGTHQPQHF
TRBJ1-5	-	TRBV6-5	CASRLGQGRGQPQHF
TRBJ2-2	-	TRBV9	CASSVGGGNTGELFF
TRBJ1-1	-	TRBV16	CASSPPRGGTEAFF
TRBJ1-5	-	TRBV19	CASSSGIASNQPQHF
TRBJ2-6	-	TRBV19	CASSVYSGANVLTF
TRBJ1-1	few	TRBV6-6	CASSQGGLGTEAFF
TRBJ1-2	-	TRBV6-1	CASRLGQSYGYTF
TRBJ1-1	-	TRBV11-2	CASSPGLWSPEAFF
TRBJ2-1	-	TRBV19	CASSMPGQGANEQFF
TRBJ2-7	-	TRBV15	CATSTPGGARGEQYF
TRBJ2-3	few	TRBV5-1	CASRVGGAPTDTQYF
TRBJ1-1	-	TRBV6-5	CASSYGTQNTEAFF
TRBJ2-3	-	TRBV7-3	CASSLFFRASGSTDTQYF
TRBJ1-2	-	TRBV5-1	CASSSRGGNYGYTF
TRBJ2-3	-	TRBV11-2	CASRVAGATTDTQYF
TRBJ1-5	-	TRBV27	CASSLQGRNQPQHF
TRBJ2-5	once	TRBV25-1	CATTWGGGYQETQYF
TRBJ1-3	-	TRBV6-5	CASTGTAGNTIYF
TRBJ2-5	-	TRBV20-1	CSADRDETQYF
TRBJ2-3	-	TRBV6-5	CASRRQPHTDTQYF